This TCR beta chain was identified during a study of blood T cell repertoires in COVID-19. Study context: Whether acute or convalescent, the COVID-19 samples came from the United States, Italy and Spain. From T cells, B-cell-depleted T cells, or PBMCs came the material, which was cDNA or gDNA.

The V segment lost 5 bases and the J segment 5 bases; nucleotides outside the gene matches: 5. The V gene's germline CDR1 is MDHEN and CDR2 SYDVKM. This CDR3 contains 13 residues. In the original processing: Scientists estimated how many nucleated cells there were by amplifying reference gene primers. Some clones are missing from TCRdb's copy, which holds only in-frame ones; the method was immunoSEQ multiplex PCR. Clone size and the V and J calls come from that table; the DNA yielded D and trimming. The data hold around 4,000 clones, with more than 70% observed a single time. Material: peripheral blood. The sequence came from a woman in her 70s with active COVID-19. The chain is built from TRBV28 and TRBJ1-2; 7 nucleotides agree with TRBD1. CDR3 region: CASSADRMYGYTF. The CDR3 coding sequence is TGTGCCAGCAGTGCGGACAGGATGTATGGCTACACCTTC.